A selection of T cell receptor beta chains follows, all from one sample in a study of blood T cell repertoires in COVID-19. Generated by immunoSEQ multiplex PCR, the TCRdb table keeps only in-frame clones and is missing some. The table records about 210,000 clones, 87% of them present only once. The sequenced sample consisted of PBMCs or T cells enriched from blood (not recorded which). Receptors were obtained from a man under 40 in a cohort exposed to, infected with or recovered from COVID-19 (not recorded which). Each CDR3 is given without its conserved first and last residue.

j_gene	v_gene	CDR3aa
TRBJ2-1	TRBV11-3	ASSLAGHNEQF
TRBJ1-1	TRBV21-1	ASSIARTTEAF
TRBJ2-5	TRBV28	ASRGGQTQY
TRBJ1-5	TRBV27	ASSPLSLSNQPQH
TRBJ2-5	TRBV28	ASIRGRTSGRAKTQY
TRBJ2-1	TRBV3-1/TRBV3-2	ASSLRTSGTSYNEQF
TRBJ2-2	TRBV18	ASSQLAGEIGELF
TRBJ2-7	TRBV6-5	ASSYLPIRESYEQY
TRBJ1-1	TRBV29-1	SVVMGDYTEAF
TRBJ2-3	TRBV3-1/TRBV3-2	ASSPRDRGLTGTDTQY
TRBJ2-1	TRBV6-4	ASSEEAGSPNEQF
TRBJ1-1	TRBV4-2	ASKPKQGTEAF
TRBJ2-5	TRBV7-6	ASSLGAVPWETQY
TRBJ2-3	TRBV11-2	ASSLRGPGTDTQY
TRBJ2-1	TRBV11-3	ASSLRGNNEQF
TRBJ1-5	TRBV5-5	ASSLGDRGLQPQH
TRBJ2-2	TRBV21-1	ASSKRDASGRGELF
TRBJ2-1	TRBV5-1	ASSREQGYNEQF
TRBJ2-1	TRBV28	ASSSSAGPYNEQF
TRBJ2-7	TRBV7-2	ASSLTSGSYEQY
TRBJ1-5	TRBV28	ASSLVHRGNQPQH
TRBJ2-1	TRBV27	ASSFHRTGTLYNEQF
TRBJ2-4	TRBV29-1	SVEVGRGAKNIQY
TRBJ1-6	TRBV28	ASSWGGSSYNSPLH
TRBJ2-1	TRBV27	ASRRAGSRSYNEQF
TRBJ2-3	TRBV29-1	SVVGGLRDTQY
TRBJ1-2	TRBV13	ASSPRDRGPGGYT